This T cell receptor (beta chain) was recorded in a study of beta chain features in type 1 diabetes (dated by TCRdb to 2017 to 2018). Notes on the research overall: Mean age, gender distribution, total cell number and subset yield did not differ between patients and healthy donors. A total of over 90,000,000 sorted cells were examined across all samples, and a strong correlation was observed between cell number per subset and RNA yield. In the study, TCRB repertoires of sorted circulating CD4+ T cell subsets from recently diagnosed type 1 diabetes patients were compared with those of matched healthy donors. Whereas all 30 or so donors provided naive and central memory subsets, regulatory and stem cell-like memory subsets were isolated from just 8 patients and roughly eight healthy donors.

A remark on this clone: The specificity of this receptor is unknown. No much larger clone is present one base from it, and per-base qualities are unavailable.

The High Capacity cDNA Reverse Transcription Kit was used to reverse transcribe all of the isolated RNA, meaning that expressed TCRB transcripts were what got sequenced. Deep immunoSEQ sequencing was applied to naive, central memory and regulatory T cell samples, giving an average of around 3.8 million total reads per sample. Sorted cells were lysed in RLT buffer, and RNA was extracted using DNase-treated RNeasy Micro or Mini kits according to cell number. Each cell subset was processed on its own to prevent cross-contamination, while patient and healthy donor samples were processed together. The immunoSEQ multiplex PCR was used to amplify TCRB sequences from cDNA, yielding 87-bp fragments that span the CDR3 region. Sequencing of the amplicons was done on the Illumina HiSeq platform. Per the original workflow: PCR bias was computationally corrected using synthetic template baselines, reads within Hamming distance 2 were collapsed, and singletons that could not be merged were discarded. Reads were aligned against IMGT to assign V, D and J genes, CDR3 length and insertions or deletions at six rearrangement sites. Within each subset, clonotype counts were normalized to the number of sorted cells before true diversity and Gini coefficients were calculated with the tcR R package. Repertoire sharing was quantified using the overlap coefficient calculated on TCRB nucleotide sequences. TCRdb re-hosts the immuneACCESS table, in-frame sequences only. Its copies lack some clones; in the studies checked, an unresolved V gene accounts for under half of them, and the cause for the rest is not known. The DNA was the basis for D and trimming; V, J and clone size are from that table. The sample table records some 63,000 clones; approximately 50% of these occur just once. About 0.7% of the sample rests with the top ten.

According to the germline V gene, CDR1 reads SGHNT and CDR2 reads YENEEA. There are 14 amino acids in the CDR3, from cysteine to phenylalanine inclusive. Left in the record is the CDR3 DNA by itself, 42 bases read in frame from the first base. Trimming at the junction amounts to 0 bases on V and 5 bases on J, and the germline ends lie 5 bases apart. What the research found in general, with its limitations: In all four CD4+ subsets, TCRB CDR3 length was moderately but significantly shorter in type 1 diabetes patients. The naive, central memory and regulatory TCRB repertoires appeared to resemble one another more closely among patients than among healthy donors. Because small numbers of individuals were included in the HLA sub-analyses, any influence of HLA type on TCRB rearrangement was left unresolved. Shorter templates might be favored by PCR, yet because patient and control samples were amplified and corrected together, any such skew would affect both groups equally. Because cDNA was sequenced instead of genomic DNA, highly expressing activated cells could be over-represented, though the groups showed no difference in activation or CD3 levels. Fewer insertions and more nucleotide deletions at VDJ recombination sites were observed in patients with type 1 diabetes, implying thymic rearrangement abnormalities.

From each donor, a single peripheral blood sample of about 120 mL on average was drawn into heparinised tubes. Naive, central memory, regulatory and stem cell-like memory CD4+ T cells were sorted on a BD FACSAria II using a panel including CD45RO, CCR7, CD25, CD127, CD95 and CD27. A purity above 95% was achieved for all sorted populations. Right away, PBMCs were isolated by Lymphoprep density gradient centrifugation and were stained directly, with no culture step. So that batch effects would be minimized, each experiment stained and sorted samples in pairs, pairing one healthy donor with one patient.

Rearrangement joined TRBV11-3 to TRBJ1-6; the D gene cannot be resolved reliably. The TCR comes from a man under 40 with type 1 diabetes. The sequenced sample was central memory CD4+ T cells from blood. The DNA reads as follows: TGTGCCAGCAGCTTAGACGGGAATAATTCACCCCTCCACTTT. Its protein reads: CASSLDGNNSPLHF.